This is a list of T cell receptor beta chains from one sample in a study of T cell repertoires in cytomegalovirus infection. TCRdb analysed the reads with MiXCR anew, one entry per CDR3 protein. The table shows 400,000 or so distinct CDR3 sequences, with roughly a third occurring only once. Sequencing was done on a sample of PBMCs. Source of these receptors: a human donor in good health (CMV status not recorded). Some clones in this sample may be carry-over from other donors' samples. Each CDR3 is given with its conserved first and last residue. D genes are given only for firm matches. Clone size is stated in some rows and not others, as once, few, many or a class when expanded.

D	J	V	size	DNA	CDR3
.	TRBJ1-2	TRBV7-9	.	TGTGCCAGCAGCTTAGGTTCACAGATCTACTATGGCTACACCTTC	CASSLGSQIYYGYTF
.	TRBJ2-5	TRBV6-6	few	TGTGCCAGCAAGTTGCGCTGGGAGACCCAGTACTTC	CASKLRWETQYF
.	TRBJ2-5	TRBV7-9	.	TGTGCCAGCAGCAACAGGGAGACCCACCAAGAGACCCAGTACTTC	CASSNRETHQETQYF
.	TRBJ2-5	TRBV12-3/TRBV12-4	.	TGTGCCAGCCACGATACGGACCGAGAGACCCAGTACTTC	CASHDTDRETQYF
.	TRBJ1-3	TRBV19	many	TGTGCCAGTAGTATATCGGACACGATCTCTGGAAACACCATATATTTT	CASSISDTISGNTIYF
.	TRBJ1-1	TRBV20-1	.	TGCAGTGCTAGAGAACGGCTTAGGAACACTGAAGCTTTCTTT	CSARERLRNTEAFF
.	TRBJ1-1	TRBV6-5	.	TGTGCCAGCACTCGGCGGGGGAGGGAAGGTGAAGCTTTCTTT	CASTRRGREGEAFF
TRBD1	TRBJ2-2	TRBV28	.	TGTGCCAGCAAATTGGACAGGCGAAACACCGGGGAGCTGTTTTTT	CASKLDRRNTGELFF
.	TRBJ2-1	TRBV19	few	TGTGCCAGTAGTGTCGACAGGAGCTCCTACAATGAGCAGTTCTTC	CASSVDRSSYNEQFF
.	TRBJ1-2	TRBV20-1	.	TGCGTGTCAGGTCAGGGTAACGATTGCTACACCTTC	CVSGQGNDCYTF
TRBD1	TRBJ1-4	TRBV4-1	many	TGCGCCAGCAGCGAACGAGGGGGCGAAAGTGAAAAACTGTTTTTT	CASSERGGESEKLFF
.	TRBJ1-1	TRBV14	few	TGTGCCAGCAGCCATAAGGGAGGTGTCACTGAAGCTTTCTTT	CASSHKGGVTEAFF
TRBD2	TRBJ2-2	TRBV7-2	few	TGTGCCACAGCGGGGCCCATAAACACCGGGGAGCTGTTTTTT	CATAGPINTGELFF
TRBD1	TRBJ2-1	TRBV19	few	TGTGCCAGTAGTATGGAGACAGGGGTGCTTAGGGCCGAGCAGTTCTTC	CASSMETGVLRAEQFF
TRBD1	TRBJ1-1	TRBV6-1	.	TGTGCCAGCAGCGGACAGGGGATGACAATTGAAGCTTTCTTT	CASSGQGMTIEAFF
.	TRBJ2-7	TRBV6-6	.	TGTGCCAGCAGGCAGACCGCCCTCTCCTCCTACGAGCAGTACTTC	CASRQTALSSYEQYF
TRBD1	TRBJ2-7	TRBV15	.	TGTGCCACCAGCAGAGGTCCGGGACAGGGCCTATACGAGCAGTACTTC	CATSRGPGQGLYEQYF
TRBD1	TRBJ2-7	TRBV5-6	.	TGTGCCAGCAGCCAGGGACAGGGGATCTACTACGAGCAGTACTTC	CASSQGQGIYYEQYF
.	TRBJ1-5	TRBV7-2	few	TGTGCCAGCAGCATGGACAGTTATAGCAATCAGCCCCAGCATTTT	CASSMDSYSNQPQHF
.	TRBJ1-5	TRBV7-6	.	TGTGCCAGCAGCTTAGGGCAGGGTTGGGATCAGCCCCAGCATTTT	CASSLGQGWDQPQHF
TRBD2	TRBJ2-1	TRBV7-6	.	TGTGCCAGCAGCCTGGCCAGCGGGGGCCTATACAATGAGCAGTTCTTC	CASSLASGGLYNEQFF
.	TRBJ1-5	TRBV12-3/TRBV12-4	few	TGTGCCAGCAGGGAGTTGGGGGGTGCGAGCAATCAGCCCCAGCATTTT	CASRELGGASNQPQHF
.	TRBJ1-1	TRBV5-4	.	TGTGCCAGCAGTAACCCCCGGGACGGGCACAACACTGAAGCTTTCTTT	CASSNPRDGHNTEAFF
.	TRBJ1-5	TRBV24-1	few	TGTGCCACCACCTTCGGGGGGAATCAGCCCCAGCATTTT	CATTFGGNQPQHF
TRBD1	TRBJ1-1	TRBV6-1	.	TGTGCCAGCCTTACAGGGGAAATGACTTTCTTT	CASLTGEMTFF
TRBD1	TRBJ2-3	TRBV7-6	.	TGTGCCAGCAGCTCCCGGACAGGTACAGAAGATACGCAGTATTTT	CASSSRTGTEDTQYF
.	TRBJ2-3	TRBV7-3	.	TGTGCCAGCAGCTTATTTAGGGGCACAGATACGCAGTATTTT	CASSLFRGTDTQYF
TRBD1	TRBJ1-1	TRBV12-3/TRBV12-4	many	TGTGCCAGCACCGGGACAGGGGCAAACACTGAAGCTTTCTTT	CASTGTGANTEAFF
TRBD1	TRBJ2-3	TRBV2	.	TGTGCCAGCAGCCACCGGGACAGGGCGACAGATACGCAGTATTTT	CASSHRDRATDTQYF
TRBD2	TRBJ2-3	TRBV7-3	many	TGTGCCAGCAGCTTAAACGGTCCGCCGCTAGCGGGGGAGGCAGATACGCAGTATTTT	CASSLNGPPLAGEADTQYF
.	TRBJ1-4	TRBV6-5	few	TGTGCCAGCAGTTACTCGGGGGAAGGCGCCGAAAAACTGTTTTTT	CASSYSGEGAEKLFF
TRBD1	TRBJ2-7	TRBV15	.	TGTGCCACCAGCCCCCGGGACAGGGGGATTTCCTACGAGCAGTACTTC	CATSPRDRGISYEQYF
TRBD2	TRBJ2-7	TRBV10-3	many	TGTGCCATCAGTGTAGTCGAGGGTAGCGGGGGCTACGAGCAGTACTTC	CAISVVEGSGGYEQYF
.	TRBJ2-1	TRBV15	few	TGTGCCACCAGCAGTGTGGGCCATGGGAGTGAGCAGTTCTTC	CATSSVGHGSEQFF
.	TRBJ1-1	TRBV2	.	TGTGCCAGCAGTGATGAGGTGAACACTGAAGCTTTCTTT	CASSDEVNTEAFF
.	TRBJ1-1	TRBV6-5	.	TGTGCCACCCGCACCCCAGGGACGGGCACTGAAGCTTTCTTT	CATRTPGTGTEAFF
.	TRBJ1-1	TRBV3-1	.	TGTGCCAGCAGCCCGGGGAGTTGGACTGAAGCTTTCTTT	CASSPGSWTEAFF
.	TRBJ2-3	TRBV20-1	.	TGCAGTTCGTACGGGGTGGCGGCCACAGATACGCAGTATTTT	CSSYGVAATDTQYF
TRBD1	TRBJ2-1	TRBV2	.	TGTGCCAGCTCGGGGGGACAGGGGTTCGACAATGAGCAGTTCTTC	CASSGGQGFDNEQFF
.	TRBJ1-4	TRBV4-1	few	TGCGCCAGCAGCTTTGCCAGGTTTAATGAAAAACTGTTTTTT	CASSFARFNEKLFF
TRBD1	TRBJ1-1	TRBV19	.	TGTGCCAGTAGTGCAGGGGGCGGCCCCTACATGAACACTGAAGCTTTCTTT	CASSAGGGPYMNTEAFF
.	TRBJ1-1	TRBV7-8	many	TGTGCCAGCAGCTTAGCGGCAGGGAACACTGAAGCTTTCTTT	CASSLAAGNTEAFF
.	TRBJ2-4	TRBV6-2/TRBV6-3	many	TGTGCCAGTAGGGGGGCCGAGAACATTCAGTACTTC	CASRGAENIQYF
.	TRBJ1-6	TRBV12-3/TRBV12-4	few	TGTGCCAGCAGTTTTCGAGCGGGGGTTTCACCCCTCCACTTT	CASSFRAGVSPLHF
.	TRBJ1-4	TRBV6-6	.	TGTGCCAGCAGTCTACTGGGTGGAGGGGGATTCGAAAAACTGTTTTTT	CASSLLGGGGFEKLFF
.	TRBJ1-6	TRBV11-2	.	TGTGCCAGCAGCTTGTGGGCGGGGTCACCCCTCCACTTT	CASSLWAGSPLHF
TRBD2	TRBJ2-1	TRBV3-1	.	TGTGCCAGCAGCCCGTCGGTCCCCGGGACTACCTACAATGAGCAGTTCTTC	CASSPSVPGTTYNEQFF
.	TRBJ1-1	TRBV19	few	TGTGCCAGTACAACTGGGGGGGCGCGTACTGAAGCTTTCTTT	CASTTGGARTEAFF
.	TRBJ2-3	TRBV19	few	TGTGCCAGTAGTATAAGCTCGAGCACAGATACGCAGTATTTT	CASSISSSTDTQYF
TRBD1	TRBJ1-1	TRBV2	few	TGTGCCAGCAGAGACAGGGGTGGGAACACTGAAGCTTTCTTT	CASRDRGGNTEAFF
.	TRBJ2-2	TRBV3-1	.	TGTGCCAGCAGCTCCCGGGTCTTGGGGGAGCTGTTTTTT	CASSSRVLGELFF
.	TRBJ1-1	TRBV7-9	many	TGTGCCAGCAGGTCTACCCACCGAGAGAACACTGAAGCTTTCTTT	CASRSTHRENTEAFF